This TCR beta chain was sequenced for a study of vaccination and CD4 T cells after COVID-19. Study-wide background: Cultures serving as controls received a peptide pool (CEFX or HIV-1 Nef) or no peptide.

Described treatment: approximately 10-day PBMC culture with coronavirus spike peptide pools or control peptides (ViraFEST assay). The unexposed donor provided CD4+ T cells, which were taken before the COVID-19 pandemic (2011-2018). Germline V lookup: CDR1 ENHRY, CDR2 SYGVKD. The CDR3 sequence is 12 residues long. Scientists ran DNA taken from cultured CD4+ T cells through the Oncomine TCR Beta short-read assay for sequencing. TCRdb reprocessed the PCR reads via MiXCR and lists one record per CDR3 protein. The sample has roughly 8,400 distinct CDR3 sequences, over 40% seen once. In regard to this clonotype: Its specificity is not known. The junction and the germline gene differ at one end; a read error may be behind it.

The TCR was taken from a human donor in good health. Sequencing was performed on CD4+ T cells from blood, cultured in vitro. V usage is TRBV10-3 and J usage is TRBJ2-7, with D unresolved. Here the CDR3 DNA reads TGTGCCACCAGTCACCTTCGGGACGAGCAGTACTTC. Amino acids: CATSHLRDEQYF.